This T cell receptor (beta chain) stems from a study of identical twins. This clonotype was counted at least ten times. The antigen is unknown. The study's findings and limits: Memory repertoires lacked the insertion deficit that abundant cord blood beta clonotypes showed.

Each CDR3 protein is one row after TCRdb ran MiXCR on the 5' RACE reads. In the table there are a few hundred thousand distinct CDR3 sequences, about 10% of which are singletons. Trimming cost V 6 bases and J 3 bases, with 12 bases left between them. The CDR3 consists of 13 residues. Per the germline V gene, CDR1 is SQVTM and CDR2 is ANQGSEA. This receptor was obtained from a man aged 45-65 years in good health. The rearrangement uses TRBV29-1 and TRBJ1-3; possible D gene TRBD1, 6 bases. The sample consisted of memory T cells sorted from blood. CDR3 loop: CSVGAGVGNTIYF. Written as DNA, the CDR3 is TGCAGCGTCGGGGCAGGGGTTGGAAACACCATATATTTT.